The TCR beta chain under discussion was sequenced for a study of cytomegalovirus exposure and HLA in healthy donors (dated by TCRdb to the late 2010s). Regarding the study in general: An earlier analysis of around 600 of the donors reported more than 250 Gb of sequence data and roughly 100 million unique TCR beta sequences from roughly 180 million T cells. An early release that covered about 600 HLA-typed donors contained approximately 300 gigabases of sequencing data and around 80 million unique TCR sequences. Among the approximately 400 genotyped donors, 75% to 90% belonged to the genetic ancestry cluster associated with self-reported Caucasian donors. The study was designed to test whether signatures of past pathogen exposure could be identified by cataloging public T cell receptors. The study profiled the T cell repertoires of 550 to 700 subjects by immunosequencing and related them to cytomegalovirus serostatus. In addition to the first cohort of roughly 700 subjects, a separate validation cohort of approximately 110 different subjects was used. To predict cytomegalovirus infection status, the study combined high-throughput TCR immunosequencing, statistical association of individual TCRs with disease status, and machine learning. A later analysis re-examined previously published TCR beta repertoires from several hundred donors and added high-resolution HLA genotyping to investigate patterns of TCR occurrence. In the later analysis, no new phenotypic data were used to find candidate immune exposures; instead, reliance was placed on TCR beta sequences and their occurrence across donors. An earlier analysis of around 540 of the donors applied high-throughput TCR beta sequencing to assess whether each TCR beta V gene segment acted as functional or pseudogenic. Alongside the repertoire data, information on donor age, sex, ethnicity and CMV serostatus was compiled. Genome-wide SNP genotypes for about 65% of the roughly 670 donors were used in a later genetic analysis, which treated that subset as a discovery cohort. Every discovery cohort repertoire had been produced on one sequencing platform. Class I and class II HLA loci were covered by the typing at four-digit resolution. Typing coverage varied by locus: about 629-640 donors for A, B, C, DRB1 and DQB1; approximately 520 for DQA1; more than 600 for DPA1; fewer than 480 for DPB1. Because of strong linkage in the cohort, 4 to 6 DR-DQ haplotypes were treated as single units for association and clustering. Among 300 to 500 genotyped donors of the cohort, an average of around 220,000 unique TCR beta nucleotide sequences was sequenced per donor, of which 15% to 20% were non-productive. Overall study outcomes, separate from this receptor: The 87-base-pair reads could not distinguish some IMGT-functional V segments, including TRBV6-2 and TRBV6-3, so those segments were excluded. In the study, about 150 TCR beta chains were listed as associated with cytomegalovirus. A later analysis associated around 16,000 TCR beta sequences with specific HLA alleles at a false discovery rate of 0.05. Presence/absence analyses assumed roughly uniform sequencing depth across donors, an assumption that may not hold. When HLA alleles, especially DR and DQ, strongly co-occurred, TCR associations were difficult to assign to individual alleles. A further reported finding was that TCR beta sequences accurately predicted the HLA-A and HLA-B alleles for most subjects in the first cohort. Most CMV-associated TCR beta chains appeared to be HLA-restricted in a later analysis, and the HLA associations seemed to be driven largely by CMV exposure. The classifier was reported to diagnose cytomegalovirus status with high specificity and sensitivity in both the original cohort and the validation cohort. For the cohort, immune exposure information was limited to CMV serostatus. A few of the identified cytomegalovirus-associated TCR beta chains were confirmed in vitro to be specific for cytomegalovirus antigens. The cohort was sequenced for TCR beta chains only, and without alpha or paired-chain data the features that could be detected were limited. Because HLA typing was unavailable for some donors at each locus, only the typed subset was used in association tests. About 17 rarely observed V segments, including chromosome 9 orphons, were excluded from the earlier analysis of some 590 of the donors because counts were too low. In a later analysis, several top co-occurrence clusters were reported to appear linked to parvovirus B19, influenza, CMV and Epstein-Barr virus. The authors suggested that the approach could potentially be generalized to other disease states and immunological phenotypes. V-gene and J-gene trimming of TCR beta chains was associated with a missense DCLRE1C variant in a later genetic analysis, and the association was replicated in an independent cohort. Correlated functional status among segregating V segments might be attributable to linkage disequilibrium, but an unknown experimental factor could not be ruled out. In a later analysis, HLA-associated TCR beta chains were found to be more clonally expanded and to have lower generation probabilities than equally common non-associated chains. In a later genetic analysis, fewer N-insertions in productive TCRs were reported among donors in an Asian-associated ancestry cluster than the roughly 700-donor mean. Across donors, most TCR sequences were observed very rarely, whereas some public TCRs were present in many individuals. An earlier analysis of approximately 530 of the donors showed that most TCR beta V segments appeared in productive rearrangements either about 90% or about 30% of the time, which broadly matched IMGT annotations. A group of highly shared sequence variants was considered likely to be a technical artifact of the sequencing pipeline. According to a later analysis, TCR association rates differed among HLA loci, with DRB1 alleles showing the most associated TCRs and HLA-C alleles showing the fewest.

CDR1 and CDR2, per the germline V gene, are SGHRS and YFSETQ. There are 14 amino acids in the CDR3, from cysteine to phenylalanine inclusive. Left in the record is the CDR3 DNA by itself, 42 bases read in frame from the first base. V drops 0 bases and J drops 4 bases, leaving 8 bases in between. On this clone: The specificity of this receptor is unknown.

Library method: the immunoSEQ multiplex PCR assay. For the multiplex PCR, a mixture combining 60 forward primers for TCR Vbeta segments and 13 reverse primers for TCR Jbeta segments was used. The CDR3 region of rearranged TCR beta genes was amplified from genomic DNA by a multiplex PCR assay. The amplified TCR beta libraries were sequenced on the Illumina HiSeq System as 87-base-pair reads. The source study handled its data this way. Across the 600 to 700 repertoires, a later analysis counted around 80 million unique TCR beta chains, approximately 10 million of which were shared by at least two donors. To remove PCR and sequencing errors, raw reads were error-corrected and collapsed into unique sequences using a nearest-neighbor algorithm that merged closely related sequences. To assign V, D and J gene segments, CDR3 sequences were aligned to IMGT reference sequences. For a sequence to be retained, at least a six-nucleotide match to both a V gene segment and a J gene segment was required. Rearrangements were classified as productive when the CDR3 lacked stop codons and remained in frame with V and J, and all other rearrangements were classified as non-productive. CDR3 was defined according to IMGT convention as the region running from the second conserved V-encoded cysteine to the conserved J-encoded phenylalanine. Sequences without an unambiguous match to a single V gene segment were excluded from the earlier analysis of 587 of the donors. An earlier analysis of 550 to 650 of the donors classified V segments as functional when productive rearrangements were above 56.7% and as segregating when the standard deviation between donors was above 5%. To diagnose cytomegalovirus status from the catalog of TCR beta chain sequences, a statistical classification framework was built. V and J gene assignment, in a later analysis, came from comparing TCR nucleotide sequences with IMGT/GENE-DB human TR gene sequences. A later analysis assigned CDR3 sequences and most-parsimonious VDJ recombination scenarios with the TCRdist pipeline. In a later analysis, each TCR beta chain was defined by its CDR3 amino acid sequence together with its V-gene family, and reads without a unique V-gene family were excluded. In a later analysis, approximately 640 highly shared, low-generation-probability nucleotide sequences were removed to address suspected cross-contamination and a sequencing artifact. A later analysis calculated a clonal expansion index for each public chain from normalized within-repertoire ranks of inferred template counts. In a later analysis, generation probabilities were computed using a VDJ recombination model fitted to out-of-frame rearrangements, and the results were checked against IGoR. Hypergeometric tests were used in a later analysis to score TCR-TCR, TCR-HLA and TCR-CMV co-occurrence, with a repertoire-size bias correction applied to the TCR pairs. In a later analysis, false discovery rates were estimated by permuting HLA or CMV assignments 20 times. A later analysis grouped co-occurring TCRs with DBSCAN, adding TCRdist sequence similarity when clustering within HLA-allele-positive subsets. Repertoires with fewer than 30,000 or more than 120,000 public chains, plus five repertoires with anomalous nucleotide sharing, were excluded from co-occurrence clustering. TCRdb took over this immuneACCESS table, retaining in-frame rearrangements with V and J assigned. Such tables are incomplete; in checked studies, under half of the missing clones stem from an unresolved V gene, and the remainder is unexplained. For V, J and clone size, that table is used; D and trimming come from the DNA. The table for this sample shows 200,000 to 250,000 clones. Of the sample, about 1% is held by the ten largest clones.

The cohort consisted of hundreds of healthy bone marrow donors. At the time of sampling, every cohort member was nominally healthy, though immune exposures that went unrecorded were likely present. The donor tested CMV seropositive, placing the donor among the 250 to 350 seropositive members of the cohort. A peripheral blood sample was provided by each donor, and peripheral blood mononuclear cells were used for TCR beta sequencing. Genomic DNA extraction from the blood cell samples was performed with the Qiagen DNeasy Blood Extraction Kit. The source material was PBMCs. The source of this sequence is a woman in her twenties or thirties in good health and CMV-seropositive. Rearrangement joined TRBV5-1 to TRBJ1-3; TRBD1 is a possible D gene, resting on 5 matching bases. The sequenced DNA: TGCGCCAGCAGCTTGGGACAGAGAGGAAACACCATATATTTT. Its protein product is CASSLGQRGNTIYF. The CDR3, completed at both ends by the reference TRBV5-1 and TRBJ1-3 genes, gives the full variable domain KAGVTQTPRYLIKTRGQQVTLSCSPISGHRSVSWYQQTPGQGLQFLFEYFSETQRNKGNFPGRFSGRQFSNSRSEMNVSTLELGDSALYLCASSLGQRGNTIYFGEGSWLTVV.